This entry is about one T cell receptor (beta chain). Its antigen is not yet known. No much larger clonotype is one base removed from it; base qualities were not supplied. The sample belongs to a study of blood T cell repertoires in COVID-19 (TCRdb year 2020). General notes on the study: The collaborator samples originated in the United States, Italy and Spain and spanned the acute and convalescent phases of COVID-19. Where HLA class I and class II types were available, the types were taken from metadata supplied by the sample provider, not from assay-based typing. The samples were drawn from two sources: the first 160 participants of the ongoing ImmuneRACE study, and over 950 subjects contributed by 6 global collaborators. A freely available public database, intended as a resource for researchers studying the immune response to SARS-CoV-2, is where the repertoires were released. The sample metadata nearly always contained a de-identified subject ID, COVID-19 status, age in years and sex. Deeply sampled blood TCRbeta repertoires from subjects exposed to, actively infected with, or recovered from COVID-19 were included in the dataset. The prospective study material was composed of cDNA or gDNA derived from T cells, B-cell-depleted T cells, or PBMCs.

The paper as a whole reports these results and caveats: The amount of clinical and demographic metadata varied by source and participant and was provided uncurated.

Collaborating institutions collected whole blood in K2EDTA tubes following their own protocols. For TCRbeta analysis, collaborators shipped samples in one of three forms: frozen whole blood, isolated PBMCs, or DNA extracted from either of those sample types. CDR1 and CDR2, looked up from the germline V gene (reference sequence), are LNHNV and YYDKDF. The CDR3, cysteine through phenylalanine, is 15 amino acids long. Kept here is only the CDR3 DNA, which spans 45 bases and is read in frame from base 1. Deletion took 1 base off V and 4 bases off J, with a span of 13 bases between the germline ends. TCRbeta CDR3 regions were amplified from genomic DNA using the immunoSEQ Assay, a bias-controlled multiplex PCR. Processing in the source paper ran as follows. The number of nucleated cells in each sample was estimated from the amplification of reference gene primers within the assay. Sequence reads were collapsed and filtered to measure the absolute abundance of every unique TCRbeta CDR3 rearrangement. Productive Simpson clonality was computed per sample as the square root of Simpson's diversity index over productive rearrangements. Here the immuneACCESS table is served through TCRdb, limited to in-frame sequences with V and J called. Missing clones are a known gap in these copies; in checked studies unresolved V genes cover under half, and the rest lacks a known reason. V, J and clone size are those of that table, while D and trimming were read from the DNA. Recorded for this sample are approximately 10,000 clones; roughly nine tenths of them occurred a single time. The ten largest clones take up roughly 22% of the sample.

What was sequenced was peripheral blood. The sequence links TRBV15 to TRBJ1-1; the best D guess is TRBD1, with 5 bases matching. This TCR was sampled from a woman aged 55-69 years with active COVID-19. The sequence in DNA is TGTGCCACCAGCAGAGGACAGTCCCCCGGCACTGAAGCTTTCTTT. Its protein reads: CATSRGQSPGTEAFF.